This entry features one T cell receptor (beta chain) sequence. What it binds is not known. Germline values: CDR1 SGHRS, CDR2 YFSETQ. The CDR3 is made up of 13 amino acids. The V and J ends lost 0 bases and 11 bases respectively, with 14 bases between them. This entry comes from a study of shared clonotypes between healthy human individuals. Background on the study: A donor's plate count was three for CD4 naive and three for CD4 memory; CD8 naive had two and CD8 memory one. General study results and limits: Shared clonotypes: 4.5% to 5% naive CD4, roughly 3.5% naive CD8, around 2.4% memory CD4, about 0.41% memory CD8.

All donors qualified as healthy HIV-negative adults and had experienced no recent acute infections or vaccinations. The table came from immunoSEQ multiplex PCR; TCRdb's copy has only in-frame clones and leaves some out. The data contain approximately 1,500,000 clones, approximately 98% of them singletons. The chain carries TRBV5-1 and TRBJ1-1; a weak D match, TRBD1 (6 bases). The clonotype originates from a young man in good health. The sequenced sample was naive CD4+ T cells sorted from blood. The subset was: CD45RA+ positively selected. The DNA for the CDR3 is TGCGCCAGCAGCTTGGAATCTCAGGGGCCGGCTTTCTTT. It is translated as CASSLESQGPAFF.